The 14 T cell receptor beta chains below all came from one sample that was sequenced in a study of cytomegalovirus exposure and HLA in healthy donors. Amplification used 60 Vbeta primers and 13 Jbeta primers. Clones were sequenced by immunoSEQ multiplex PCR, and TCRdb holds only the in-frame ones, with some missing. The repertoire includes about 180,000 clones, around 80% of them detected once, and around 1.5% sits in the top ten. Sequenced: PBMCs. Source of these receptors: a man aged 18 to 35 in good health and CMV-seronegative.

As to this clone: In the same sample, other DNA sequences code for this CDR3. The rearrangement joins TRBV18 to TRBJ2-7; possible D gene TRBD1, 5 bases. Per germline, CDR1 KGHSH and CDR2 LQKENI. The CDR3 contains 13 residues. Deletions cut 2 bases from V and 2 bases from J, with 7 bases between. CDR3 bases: TGTGCCAGCTCACCAGGCAGGGCCTACGAGCAGTACTTC. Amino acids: CASSPGRAYEQYF.

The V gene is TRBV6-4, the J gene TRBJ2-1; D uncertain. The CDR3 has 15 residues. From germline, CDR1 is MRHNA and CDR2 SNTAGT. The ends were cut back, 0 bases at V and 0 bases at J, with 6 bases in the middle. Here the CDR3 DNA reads TGTGCCAGCAGTGACTCCGCCAGCTCCTACAATGAGCAGTTCTTC. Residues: CASSDSASSYNEQFF.

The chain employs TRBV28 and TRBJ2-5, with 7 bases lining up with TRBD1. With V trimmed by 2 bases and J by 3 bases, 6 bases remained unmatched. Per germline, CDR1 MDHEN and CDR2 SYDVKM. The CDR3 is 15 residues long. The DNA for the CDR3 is TGTGCCAGCAGTTTAGCCGGACAGGCGGAAGAGACCCAGTACTTC. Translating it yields CASSLAGQAEETQYF.

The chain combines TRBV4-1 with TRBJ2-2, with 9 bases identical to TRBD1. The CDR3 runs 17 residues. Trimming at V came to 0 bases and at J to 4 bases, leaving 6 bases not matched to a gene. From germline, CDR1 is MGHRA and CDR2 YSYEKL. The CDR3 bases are TGCGCCAGCAGCCAAGATCGGGACAGGGACGGCACCGGGGAGCTGTTTTTT. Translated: CASSQDRDRDGTGELFF.

The DNA of the CDR3 is TGTGCCAGCAGCCCCAGGAGGGACGAGCAGTACTTC. This gives the protein CASSPRRDEQYF. The chain links TRBV11-3 to TRBJ2-7, with a tentative D call TRBD2 (6 bases). Deletions cut 5 bases from V and 5 bases from J, with 10 bases between. The CDR3 totals 12 residues. CDR1 SGHNT and CDR2 YENEEA come from the germline V gene.

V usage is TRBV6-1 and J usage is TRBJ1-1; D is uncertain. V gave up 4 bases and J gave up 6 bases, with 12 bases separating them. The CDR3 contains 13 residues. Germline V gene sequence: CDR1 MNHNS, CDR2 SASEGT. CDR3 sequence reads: CASSVVGAAEAFF. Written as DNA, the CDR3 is TGTGCCAGCAGTGTGGTAGGAGCCGCTGAAGCTTTCTTT.

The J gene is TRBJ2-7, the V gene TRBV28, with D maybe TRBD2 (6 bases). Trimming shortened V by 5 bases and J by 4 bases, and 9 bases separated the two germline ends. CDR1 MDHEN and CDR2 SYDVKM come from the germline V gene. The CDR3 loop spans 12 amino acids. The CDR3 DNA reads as TGTGCCAGCAGTCGGAGGGGTTACGAGCAGTACTTC. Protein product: CASSRRGYEQYF. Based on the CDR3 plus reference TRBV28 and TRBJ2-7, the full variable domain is DVKVTQSSRYLVKRTGEKVFLECVQDMDHENMFWYRQDPGLGLRLIYFSYDVKMKEKGDIPEGYSVSREKKERFSLILESASTNQTSMYLCASSRRGYEQYFGPGTRLTVT.

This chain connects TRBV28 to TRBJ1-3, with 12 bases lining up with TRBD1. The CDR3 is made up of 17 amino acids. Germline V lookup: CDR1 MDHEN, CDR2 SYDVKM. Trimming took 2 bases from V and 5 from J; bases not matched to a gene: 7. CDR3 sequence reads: CASSLDRDRGLRNTIYF. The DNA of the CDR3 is TGTGCCAGCAGTTTAGACCGGGACAGGGGGCTTCGAAACACCATATATTTT.

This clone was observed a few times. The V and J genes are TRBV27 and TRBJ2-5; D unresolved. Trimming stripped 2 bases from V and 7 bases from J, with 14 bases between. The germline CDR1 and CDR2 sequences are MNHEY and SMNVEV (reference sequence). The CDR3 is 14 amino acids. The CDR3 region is CASSLSGPYGTQYF. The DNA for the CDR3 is TGTGCCAGCAGTTTAAGTGGTCCGTACGGGACCCAGTACTTC.

This CDR3 reads CASSYQLGTYEQYF. In nucleotides, the CDR3 is TGTGCCAGCAGTTACCAGCTCGGGACCTACGAGCAGTACTTC. The chain combines TRBV6-5 with TRBJ2-7; D is perhaps TRBD2 (5 bases). CDR1 and CDR2 (germline): MNHEY, SVGAGI. The V end was cut by 2 bases, the J end by 2 bases, with 10 bases between. There are 14 residues in the CDR3.

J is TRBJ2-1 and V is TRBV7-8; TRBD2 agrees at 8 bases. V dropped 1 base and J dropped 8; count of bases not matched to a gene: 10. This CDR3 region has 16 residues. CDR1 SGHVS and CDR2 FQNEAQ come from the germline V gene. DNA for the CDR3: TGTGCCAGCAGCTTAGGGGTCTCGGGGGGGCTGGATGAGCAGTTCTTC. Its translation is CASSLGVSGGLDEQFF.

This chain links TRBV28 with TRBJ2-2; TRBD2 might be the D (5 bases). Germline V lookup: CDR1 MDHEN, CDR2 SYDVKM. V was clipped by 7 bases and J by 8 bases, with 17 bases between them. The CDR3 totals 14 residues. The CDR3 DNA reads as TGTGCCAGCACTATAGCCGGGGAGAGGGGGGAGCTGTTTTTT. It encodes CASTIAGERGELFF.

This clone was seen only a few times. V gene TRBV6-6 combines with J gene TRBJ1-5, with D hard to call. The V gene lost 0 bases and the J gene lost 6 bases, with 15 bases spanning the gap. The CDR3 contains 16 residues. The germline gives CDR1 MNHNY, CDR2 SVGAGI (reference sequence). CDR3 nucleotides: TGTGCCAGCAGTTACTCCCCCACCCGAGAGGGTCAGCCCCAGCATTTT. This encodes CASSYSPTREGQPQHF.

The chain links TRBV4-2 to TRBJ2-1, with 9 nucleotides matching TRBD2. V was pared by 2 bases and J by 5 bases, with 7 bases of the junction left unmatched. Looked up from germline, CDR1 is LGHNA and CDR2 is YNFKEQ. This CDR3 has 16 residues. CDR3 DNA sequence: TGTGCCAGCAGCCAACCGGGCGGGGGGGCCGACAATGAGCAGTTCTTC. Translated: CASSQPGGGADNEQFF.